Below, 29 T cell receptor beta chains from the same sample are listed, as sequenced in a study of T-cell reconstitution after alpha-beta-depleted transplantation in children. Unique molecular identifiers were used to barcode this TCRbeta library. TCRdb re-analysed the PCR reads in MiXCR, keeping a single row per CDR3 protein. The table records approximately 520,000 distinct CDR3 sequences, over 9.5% of them present only once. The source was PBMCs, mostly from graft donor cells, collected 180 days after TCRalphabeta/CD19-depleted stem cell transplant. Receptor source: a female patient aged 2 to 10 who had a stem cell transplant for aplastic anemia, so the T cells may come from the graft donor.

The chain combines TRBV5-1 with TRBJ2-2; 9 bases match TRBD2. After removal of 0 bases from V and 4 bases from J, the junction contained 1 base not matched to a gene. Germline lookup yields CDR1 SGHRS and CDR2 YFSETQ. This CDR3 contains 15 residues. In DNA, the CDR3 is TGCGCCAGCAGCTTGGAGCGGGAGGCCACCGGGGAGCTGTTTTTT. Protein product: CASSLEREATGELFF.

The rearrangement uses TRBV11-1 and TRBJ2-2; TRBD2 matches at 7 bases. CDR1 SGHAT and CDR2 FQDESV come from the germline V gene (reference sequence). V shed 2 bases and J 4 bases; nucleotides not matched to a gene: 16. The CDR3 is made up of 19 amino acids. As DNA, the CDR3 is TGTGCCAGCAGCTTATTTTCCCCAGCGTCAGCGGGATTCACCGGGGAGCTGTTTTTT. This codes for CASSLFSPASAGFTGELFF.

This clonotype was detected a few times. J is TRBJ2-3 and V is TRBV20-1, with D tentatively TRBD1 (6 bases). V was cut by 5 bases and J by 1 base, with 16 bases left in between. The CDR3 is made up of 15 amino acids. Looked up from germline, CDR1 is DFQATT and CDR2 is SNEGSKA (reference sequence). The CDR3 is CSAASRTAGTDTQYF. For the CDR3, the DNA is TGCAGTGCTGCGTCAAGGACAGCCGGCACAGATACGCAGTATTTT.

This clonotype occurred a few times. The chain couples TRBV20-1 to TRBJ2-4; D ambiguous. This CDR3 region has 13 residues. V lost 1 base and J lost 2, with 6 bases in between. From germline, CDR1 is DFQATT and CDR2 SNEGSKA (reference sequence). CDR3 sequence reads: CSARGVTKNIQYF. DNA for the CDR3: TGCAGTGCTAGAGGGGTGACCAAAAACATTCAGTACTTC.

This chain connects TRBV7-2 to TRBJ1-1; the D gene is possibly TRBD1 (5 bases). The germline CDR1 and CDR2 sequences are SGHTA and FQGNSA. The CDR3 contains 15 residues. The germline V and J ends were trimmed by 0 bases and 5 bases, with 13 bases remaining between them. CDR3 residues: CASSLARGGGTEAFF. The CDR3 nucleotides are TGTGCCAGCAGCTTAGCGAGGGGCGGGGGGACTGAAGCTTTCTTT.

This clonotype was observed many times. The chain couples TRBV12-5 to TRBJ1-2; unclear D gene. Germline CDR1 reads LGHNT; CDR2 reads FRNRAP. The ends were cut back, 5 bases at V and 7 bases at J, with 14 bases in the middle. The CDR3 contains 13 residues. The CDR3 DNA sequence: TGTGCTAGTGGTGGCCTAAGACCGGGTGGCTACACCTTC. Amino acid sequence: CASGGLRPGGYTF.

The rearrangement uses TRBV7-2 and TRBJ2-1; TRBD1 agrees at 9 bases. J lost 4 bases, V lost 5 bases, and 12 bases had no gene match. The CDR3 runs to 17 residues. Germline lookup yields CDR1 SGHTA and CDR2 FQGNSA. This CDR3 is CASSPTSLGQGYNEQFF. The CDR3 DNA sequence: TGTGCCAGCAGCCCAACTTCCTTGGGACAGGGATACAATGAGCAGTTCTTC.

This clonotype has a handful of counts. The chain links TRBV20-1 to TRBJ2-5, with D maybe TRBD2 (5 bases). The germline V gene encodes CDR1 DFQATT and CDR2 SNEGSKA (reference sequence). Trimming stripped 3 bases from V and 2 bases from J, with 7 bases between. This CDR3 spans 12 amino acids. The CDR3 DNA sequence: TGCAGTGCTAGTCGACTACAAGAGACCCAGTACTTC. This codes for CSASRLQETQYF.

In its sample, this clonotype was seen a few times. The chain is built from TRBV28 and TRBJ1-1; the D is unclear. Germline loops: CDR1 MDHEN, CDR2 SYDVKM. The CDR3 has 13 amino acids. Trimming cost V 4 bases and J 1 base, with 7 bases left between them. The CDR3 loop is CASSSWENTEAFF. The CDR3 DNA reads as TGTGCCAGCAGTTCTTGGGAGAACACTGAAGCTTTCTTT.

This clonotype was detected many times. V gene TRBV12-3 or TRBV12-4 combines with J gene TRBJ2-2; D remains ambiguous. The ends were cut back, 2 bases at V and 4 bases at J, with 5 bases in the middle. The CDR3 spans 13 residues. CDR3 in amino acids: CASSLSVTGELFF. The DNA of the CDR3 is TGTGCCAGCAGTTTATCCGTCACCGGGGAGCTGTTTTTT.

This chain links TRBV14 with TRBJ1-2, with D hard to call. The germline V gene has CDR1 SGHDN and CDR2 FVKESK. V was pared by 3 bases and J by 4 bases, with 12 bases between. The CDR3 has 14 amino acids. CDR3 nucleotide sequence: TGTGCCAGCAGCCAGACCGGGCCCTCCTATGGCTACACCTTC. Amino acids: CASSQTGPSYGYTF.

This clonotype was found a few times. The rearrangement uses TRBV6-2 or TRBV6-3 and TRBJ2-7; 9 bases line up with TRBD2. Germline values: CDR1 MNHEY, CDR2 SVGEGT. The ends lost 0 bases at V and 5 bases at J; junction bases unmatched: 20. The CDR3 covers 20 residues. CDR3 nucleotides: TGTGCCAGCAGTTACTCGAAAGGGGTGCCTCTAGCGGGAAACGGTAACGAGCAGTACTTC. Residues: CASSYSKGVPLAGNGNEQYF.

This clonotype has at least ten counts. J is TRBJ2-7 and V is TRBV20-1; D gene ambiguous. Germline V gene data show CDR1 as DFQATT and CDR2 as SNEGSKA (reference sequence). Trimming shortened V by 3 bases and J by 2 bases, and 11 bases separated the two germline ends. The CDR3 is 13 residues long. The CDR3 is CSASTDVTYEQYF. The CDR3 DNA sequence: TGCAGTGCTAGTACAGACGTTACCTACGAGCAGTACTTC.

The gene calls are TRBV28 and TRBJ1-5, with D unresolved. The germline CDR1 and CDR2 sequences are MDHEN and SYDVKM. There are 14 residues in the CDR3. The germline V and J ends were trimmed by 7 bases and 1 base, with 11 bases remaining between them. The CDR3 region is CASNGIISNQPQHF. CDR3 bases: TGTGCCAGCAATGGCATTATCAGCAATCAGCCCCAGCATTTT.

This clonotype has a handful of counts. The chain couples TRBV30 to TRBJ2-1; D gene unclear. This CDR3 contains 14 residues. The V end lost 0 bases, the J end lost 9 bases, and 15 bases lay between the germline ends. Germline values: CDR1 GTSNPN, CDR2 SVGIG (reference sequence). The CDR3 nucleotides read TGTGCCTGGAGTGTACTAACAGTACATCCTGAGCAGTTCTTC. Residues: CAWSVLTVHPEQFF.

The chain carries TRBV7-9 and TRBJ2-7, with D maybe TRBD2 (7 bases). Germline V gene data show CDR1 as SEHNR and CDR2 as FQNEAQ (reference sequence). The CDR3 runs 17 residues. V lost 0 bases and J lost 1, with 16 bases in between. The CDR3 nucleotides read TGTGCCAGCAGCTTAGCGGGGGCGGGGGCTCTATCCTACGAGCAGTACGTC. Amino acid sequence: CASSLAGAGALSYEQYV.

The chain is built from TRBV6-2 or TRBV6-3 and TRBJ1-5; TRBD1 aligns across 11 bases. Germline V gene data show CDR1 as MNHEY and CDR2 as SVGEGT. This CDR3 is built from 16 residues. Germline trimming cut 4 bases from V and 4 bases from J; bases unmatched to any gene: 6. The CDR3 nucleotides read TGTGCCAGCAGTTCCGGGACAGGGGGATTGAATCAGCCCCAGCATTTT. It translates to CASSSGTGGLNQPQHF.

This clonotype was detected once. The chain has TRBV20-1 and TRBJ2-5, with D possibly TRBD2 on 5 matching bases. The CDR3 consists of 14 residues. V was pared by 6 bases and J by 5 bases, with 19 bases between. From germline, CDR1 is DFQATT and CDR2 SNEGSKA (reference sequence). The CDR3 coding sequence is TGCAGTGCCACCACCCCCGGGATCGGGGAGACCCAGTACTTC. This codes for CSATTPGIGETQYF.

The chain combines TRBV5-1 with TRBJ2-5, with a possible D match to TRBD1 (6 bases). CDR1 is SGHRS and CDR2 is YFSETQ in the germline V gene. This CDR3 is 15 amino acids long. Trimming took off 4 bases at V and 5 bases at J, with 18 bases between the two ends. The CDR3 region is CASSRAGQTGETQYF. The CDR3 DNA is TGCGCCAGCAGCCGGGCAGGGCAAACAGGGGAGACCCAGTACTTC.

This clonotype was counted only a few times. The chain has TRBV29-1 and TRBJ2-7; 14 nucleotides align to TRBD2. Germline V CDR1 and CDR2: SQVTM, ANQGSEA. This CDR3 region has 12 residues. CDR3 sequence: CSVAGLAGERYV. The CDR3 region has the DNA TGCAGCGTGGCGGGACTAGCGGGAGAGCGGTACGTC.

J is TRBJ2-1 and V is TRBV5-1, with 9 nucleotides matching TRBD1. This CDR3 is built from 15 residues. Germline lookup yields CDR1 SGHRS and CDR2 YFSETQ. Trimming took 3 bases from V and 7 from J; bases not matched to a gene: 8. CDR3 sequence reads: CASSSGTGFTNEQFF. For the CDR3, the DNA is TGCGCCAGCAGCTCTGGGACAGGGTTTACGAATGAGCAGTTCTTC. The full variable domain, in which reference TRBV5-1 and TRBJ2-1 provide the parts outside the CDR3, is KAGVTQTPRYLIKTRGQQVTLSCSPISGHRSVSWYQQTPGQGLQFLFEYFSETQRNKGNFPGRFSGRQFSNSRSEMNVSTLELGDSALYLCASSSGTGFTNEQFFGPGTRLTVL.

The chain is built from TRBV12-3 or TRBV12-4 and TRBJ1-1; 7 bases map to TRBD1. There are 14 residues in the CDR3. The ends lost 1 base at V and 3 bases at J; junction bases unmatched: 2. CDR3 in amino acids: CASSLGRGDTEAFF. The CDR3 DNA reads TGTGCCAGCAGTTTAGGCAGGGGGGACACTGAAGCTTTCTTT.

This clonotype has at least ten counts. The genes are TRBV5-1 and TRBJ2-2; D tentatively reads TRBD1 or TRBD2 (5 bases each). CDR1 is SGHRS and CDR2 is YFSETQ in the germline V gene. V was cut by 4 bases and J by 6 bases, with 10 bases left in between. This CDR3 comprises 13 residues. CDR3 loop: CASSPQGAGELFF. For the CDR3, the DNA is TGCGCCAGCAGCCCTCAGGGAGCCGGGGAGCTGTTTTTT.

In this sample, this clonotype turned up a few times. This chain joins TRBV6-1 and TRBJ2-3, with D perhaps given as TRBD1 or TRBD2 (5 bases each). Germline lookup yields CDR1 MNHNS and CDR2 SASEGT. V lost 10 bases and J 3 bases, leaving 20 bases between the germline ends. CDR3 length: 15 amino acids. The CDR3 bases are TGTGCCACTCATTTCGGGGCGGTGGGGACAGATACGCAGTATTTT. It encodes CATHFGAVGTDTQYF.

The chain is built from TRBV20-1 and TRBJ2-3, with D possibly TRBD1 on 6 matching bases. Germline V gene lookup returns CDR1 DFQATT and CDR2 SNEGSKA (reference sequence). The CDR3 contains 17 residues. V was pared by 0 bases and J by 4 bases, with 20 bases between. The CDR3 region has the DNA TGCAGTGCTAGAGATCAAAAGACAGGAATATTATCAGATACGCAGTATTTT. Its translation is CSARDQKTGILSDTQYF.

This clonotype was counted between two and nine times. This chain links TRBV6-1 with TRBJ2-7; 8 bases are shared with TRBD2. The CDR3 consists of 15 residues. Germline assignment: CDR1 MNHNS and CDR2 SASEGT. Trimming at V came to 1 base and at J to 2 bases, leaving 4 bases not matched to a gene. As DNA, the CDR3 is TGTGCCAGCAGTGAAGGGACTAGCAGACCCTACGAGCAGTACTTC. Protein sequence: CASSEGTSRPYEQYF.

The table lists this clonotype with many counts. The J gene is TRBJ1-3, the V gene TRBV20-1, with D possibly TRBD1 on 6 matching bases. CDR1 is DFQATT, CDR2 SNEGSKA, per germline (reference sequence). The CDR3 consists of 15 residues. V was shortened by 2 bases and J by 1 base, with 12 bases between the two germline ends. CDR3 DNA: TGCAGTGCTAGACCAGGGGAAAGATCTGGAAACACCATATATTTT. This codes for CSARPGERSGNTIYF.

To note about this clonotype: This may be a read error: a much more frequent sequence differs by one nucleotide. The genes are TRBV9 and TRBJ2-3; D may correspond to TRBD1 or TRBD2 (5 bases each). This CDR3 contains 16 residues. V lost 4 bases and J 2 bases, leaving 17 bases between the germline ends. Germline assignment: CDR1 SGDLS and CDR2 YYNGEE. DNA of the CDR3: TGTGCCAGCAGCCCCGGGTCGGGGCGATACACAGATACGCAGTATTTT. This gives the protein CASSPGSGRYTDTQYF.

The chain carries TRBV6-4 and TRBJ2-7, with D perhaps TRBD1 (5 bases). CDR3 length: 14 amino acids. Germline V gene sequence: CDR1 MRHNA, CDR2 SNTAGT. The CDR3 nucleotides are TGTTCACAACATGGGCAGGGCGACTTTTACGAGCAGTACTTC. As protein: CSQHGQGDFYEQYF.